This T cell receptor beta chain is from a study of T cells in Graves' hyperthyroidism and ophthalmopathy (dated by TCRdb to between 2018 and 2020). Context from the whole study: Peripheral blood was collected at initial diagnosis, before any treatment. To identify TCR V-J signatures that set the groups apart, the researchers used a discovery cohort of about a hundred patients, made up of about 44 with Graves' ophthalmopathy and about 55 with stable Graves' hyperthyroidism. Whether ophthalmopathy could be predicted prospectively was tested in an independent validation cohort made up of 18 hyperthyroidism patients plus 17 patients who later progressed to ophthalmopathy. The 90 to 100 discovery patients were randomly divided into training and test sets at a 7:3 ratio. The study also compared thyroid tissue and blood T-cell repertoires from over 5 Graves' hyperthyroidism patients. Once sampling was done, hyperthyroidism patients were given methimazole at a starting dose of 30 mg daily, whereas ophthalmopathy patients were given high-dose intravenous methylprednisolone. The paper describes TCR Vbeta CDR3 sequencing of 135 peripheral blood samples, made up of about 40 ophthalmopathy patients, around 78 hyperthyroidism patients and about 17 progressor patients.

Measured from the cysteine to the phenylalanine, the CDR3 is 15 residues long. CDR3 DNA is the only sequence kept; it has 45 bases, read in frame from the first base. The CDR1 and CDR2 encoded by the germline V gene (reference sequence) are LNHDA and SQIVND. The TCR beta CDR3 regions were amplified from the RNA transcripts. A first-round RT-PCR of the TCR CDR3 used the HTBI primer set with the Qiagen OneStep RT-PCR kit. A second multiplex PCR round built the libraries, followed by size selection and purification. The libraries were sequenced on an Illumina HiSeq2000 using paired-end 100 bp reads. Per the authors' processing: SOAPnuke was used to process the raw data, removing reads that contained adapters or uncalled bases, had a mean Phred below 15, or lacked an exact match to the constant primer or identifier. High-quality paired reads were merged using COPE v1.2.5, and each unique nucleotide sequence was defined as a clonotype. MiTCR v1.1 was used to align the clonotypes against IMGT TRBV, TRBD and TRBJ reference segments. Analysis was restricted to V-J combinations with a frequency above 0.0001, which covered 98% to 99.2% of repertoires. A TCS score was defined as the ratio of F50 (clonal expansion) to E x V (chaos), with BLOSUM62-based TCRdist applied between CDR3 peptides within each V-J. Welch's t-statistics and random forest reduced roughly 540 V-J features to 10 to 15, which were used in a naive Bayes classifier (R e1071). The public reads were reprocessed in TCRdb via fastp at Q25 and MiXCR, keeping in-frame beta chains. CDR3 protein sequences are deduplicated, and each keeps its most common genes and DNA. TCRdb, rather than the study authors, made the V and J calls. The sample table holds about 560,000 distinct CDR3 sequences, of which roughly 17% were seen once. The top ten clonotypes cover about 18% of the sample.

A patient counted as having stable Graves' hyperthyroidism if no progression to ophthalmopathy occurred over 18 months of follow-up. Hyperthyroidism patients were aged 18 to 65 years and newly diagnosed, with disease duration of less than 2 months. Exclusion was applied to patients with uncontrolled infections, other autoimmune diseases, pregnancy or lactation. Clinical symptoms, serum thyroxine and TRAb, thyroid ultrasound, and orbital computed tomography formed the basis for the diagnoses. PBMCs were separated from 10 ml of fresh peripheral blood using Ficoll-Paque density gradient centrifugation. Trizol reagent was used to extract total RNA, and RNA quality was then checked on an Agilent 2100 Bioanalyzer. This clonotype was observed a few times. Its target antigen remains unknown. A junction boundary mismatches the germline segment, possibly from a read error. Study-wide findings and limitations: Blood samples also contained most of the expanded thyroid clonotypes (frequency above 0.001), which suggests that blood repertoires may reflect thyroid immune responses. Sample size was not statistically predetermined, and investigators were not blinded to group allocation. In validation, progression to ophthalmopathy was predicted by the model with 70.59% sensitivity and roughly 76% specificity, a median of roughly 6.4 months before onset. Ophthalmopathy was separated from stable hyperthyroidism by a 13 V-J signature model, with over 85% sensitivity and 81% to 82% specificity obtained in cross-validation and 80%/75% obtained in testing.

Recombination connected TRBV19 to TRBJ2-3; the D segment could be TRBD2, given 6 matching bases. This TCR derives from a young woman with Graves' hyperthyroidism. Sequenced material: blood. The nucleotide sequence reads as follows: TGTGCCAGTGGTATGCGGGGTTTAAGCACAGATACGCAGTATTTT. Translated, it reads CASGMRGLSTDTQYF.